The T cell receptor beta chain under discussion was sequenced for a study of T cells after yellow fever vaccination. About the study: In the case of low-cell-number fractions, SMART-Seq v4 Ultra Low Input was used for preparation.

A universal primer site and UMIs were added as TCR cDNA was made by 5'RACE template switching. In TCRdb, the 5' RACE reads were re-called with MiXCR into one record per CDR3 protein. Of some 130,000 distinct CDR3 sequences in the sample, under 8% were seen once. With respect to this clonotype: Its target is unknown.

General study findings and limits: Secondary responses were weaker yet peaked faster, day 5 versus 15.

CDR3 length: 14 amino acids. V was shortened by 9 bases and J by 2 bases, with 16 bases between the two germline ends. The V gene's germline CDR1 is SGHNT and CDR2 YYREEE (reference sequence). Specimen: CD4+ T cells sorted from PBMCs, collected 10 days after the yellow fever booster vaccination. V is TRBV5-4 and J is TRBJ2-3, with a weak D call TRBD2 (6 bases). The TCR originated in a man between 25 and 39 years old who received the YFV17D yellow fever vaccine. The CDR3, as DNA: TGTGCCACCAACAGTGGGGGGATCACAGATACGCAGTATTTT. Its translation: CATNSGGITDTQYF.